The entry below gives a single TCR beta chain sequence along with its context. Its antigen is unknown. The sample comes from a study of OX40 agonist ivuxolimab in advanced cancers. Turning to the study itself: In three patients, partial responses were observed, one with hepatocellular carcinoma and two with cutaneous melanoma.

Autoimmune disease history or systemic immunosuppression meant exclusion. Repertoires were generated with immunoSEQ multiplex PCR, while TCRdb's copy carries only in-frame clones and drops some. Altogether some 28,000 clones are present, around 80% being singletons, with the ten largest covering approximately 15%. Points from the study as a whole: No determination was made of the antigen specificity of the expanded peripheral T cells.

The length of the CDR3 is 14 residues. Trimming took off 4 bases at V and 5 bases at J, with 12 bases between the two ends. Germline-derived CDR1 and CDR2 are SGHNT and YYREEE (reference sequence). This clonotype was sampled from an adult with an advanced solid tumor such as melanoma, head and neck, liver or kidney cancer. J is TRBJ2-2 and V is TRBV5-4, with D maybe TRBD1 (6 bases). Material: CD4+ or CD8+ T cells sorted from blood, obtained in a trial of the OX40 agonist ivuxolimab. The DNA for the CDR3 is TGTGCCAGCAGCAAGATAGGGGGAACCGGGGAGCTGTTTTTT. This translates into CASSKIGGTGELFF.